This T cell receptor (beta chain) emerged from a study of control samples from healthy donors and cancer patients. Germline V CDR1 and CDR2: SGHAT, FQNNGV. V was pared by 3 bases and J by 1 base, with 13 bases between. This CDR3 is 15 amino acids long. The assay was immunoSEQ multiplex PCR, and TCRdb's table has in-frame clones only and misses some. The table lists about 150,000 clones, 85% to 95% of them singletons. This TCR came from a man aged 50 or older in good health. This rearrangement joins TRBV11-2 to TRBJ2-7; weak D call: TRBD2 (5 bases). The sequenced sample consisted of blood. The CDR3 nucleotides read TGTGCCAGCAGCTTCATTAGCGTCCCTTCCTACGAGCAGTACTTC. Encoded protein: CASSFISVPSYEQYF. Together with reference TRBV11-2 and TRBJ2-7, the CDR3 gives the full variable domain: EAGVAQSPRYKIIEKRQSVAFWCNPISGHATLYWYQQILGQGPKLLIQFQNNGVVDDSQLPKDRFSAERLKGVDSTLKIQPAKLEDSAVYLCASSFISVPSYEQYFGPGTRLTVT.